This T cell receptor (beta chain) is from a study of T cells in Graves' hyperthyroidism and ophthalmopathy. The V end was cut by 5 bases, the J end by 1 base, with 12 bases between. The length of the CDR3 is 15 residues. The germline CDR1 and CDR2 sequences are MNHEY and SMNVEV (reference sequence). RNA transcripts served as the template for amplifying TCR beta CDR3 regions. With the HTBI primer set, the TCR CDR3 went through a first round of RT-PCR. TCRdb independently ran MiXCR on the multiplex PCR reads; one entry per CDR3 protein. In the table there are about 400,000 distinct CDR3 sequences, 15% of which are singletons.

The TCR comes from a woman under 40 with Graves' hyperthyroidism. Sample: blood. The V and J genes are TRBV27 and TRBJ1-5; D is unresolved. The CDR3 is CASSGTGGSNQPQHF. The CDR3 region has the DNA TGTGCCAGCAGTGGTACGGGAGGAAGCAATCAGCCCCAGCATTTT.